This T cell receptor beta chain was retrieved from a study of T cell changes during pregnancy in multiple sclerosis. Trimming removed 6 bases from V and 9 bases from J; junction bases left unmatched: 15. CDR3 length: 16 residues. CDR1 is MNHNY, CDR2 SVGAGI, per germline (reference sequence). Produced via immunoSEQ multiplex PCR; TCRdb's table is partial and in-frame only. The data show around 68,000 clones, roughly 91% seen once. The chain uses TRBV6-6 and TRBJ2-1; 9 bases map to TRBD2. The material sequenced was peripheral blood, taken in the third trimester of pregnancy. This TCR derives from a female donor in good health, enrolled as a control in a pregnancy study. Here the CDR3 reads CASSRREVAGVVEQFF. In nucleotides, the CDR3 is TGTGCCAGCAGCAGGAGGGAGGTAGCGGGAGTTGTTGAGCAGTTCTTC.